Listed below are T cell receptor beta chains from one sample, sequenced in a study of cytomegalovirus exposure and HLA in healthy donors. Profiled with immunoSEQ multiplex PCR; TCRdb holds only in-frame clones, not every one. The data hold 180,000 or so clones, with more than 75% observed a single time. Specimen: PBMCs. Receptors originate from a woman under 40 in good health and CMV-seropositive. CDR3s include the opening cysteine and the closing phenylalanine or tryptophan. A D gene is named only where the DNA matches it firmly. Expanded clones are given a class, and other clones once, few, many or no size at all.

d_call	clone_size	v_call	j_call	cdr3_aa	cdr3_nt
.	few	TRBV7-9	TRBJ2-7	CASSSQAGADSYEQYF	TGTGCCAGCAGCTCTCAGGCAGGGGCCGACTCCTACGAGCAGTACTTC
TRBD2	.	TRBV5-1	TRBJ2-3	CASSWPAGSTDTQYF	TGCGCCAGCAGCTGGCCAGCGGGGTCCACAGATACGCAGTATTTT
TRBD1	.	TRBV6-5	TRBJ1-6	CASSPPDRSSSPLHF	TGTGCCAGCAGCCCTCCGGACAGGTCTAGTTCACCCCTCCACTTT
TRBD2	.	TRBV9	TRBJ2-1	CASSVARGGADEQFF	TGTGCCAGCAGCGTAGCGCGCGGGGGGGCCGATGAGCAGTTCTTC
TRBD1	once	TRBV18	TRBJ1-4	CASSARTGSEKLFF	TGTGCCAGCTCAGCCCGGACAGGATCGGAAAAACTGTTTTTT
TRBD1	.	TRBV29-1	TRBJ1-1	CSVDSGVRGPTEAFF	TGCAGCGTTGACTCGGGAGTCAGGGGGCCGACTGAAGCTTTCTTT
TRBD2	.	TRBV4-3	TRBJ2-7	CASSQVTGGAYEQYF	TGCGCCAGCAGCCAAGTAACGGGGGGGGCCTACGAGCAGTACTTC
TRBD1	.	TRBV4-1	TRBJ1-4	CASSHRSGGLNEKLFF	TGCGCCAGCAGCCACAGATCAGGGGGCTTGAATGAAAAACTGTTTTTT
.	.	TRBV7-2	TRBJ2-3	CASSLVGLRTDTQYF	TGTGCCAGCAGCTTAGTGGGACTTCGCACAGATACGCAGTATTTT
.	.	TRBV6-5	TRBJ1-4	CASQGGRSKLFF	TGTGCCAGCCAGGGTGGCCGGTCAAAACTGTTTTTT
.	.	TRBV9	TRBJ2-1	CASSVATSEQFF	TGTGCCAGCAGCGTAGCTACGAGTGAGCAGTTCTTC
TRBD2	.	TRBV4-1	TRBJ2-1	CASSQRRGGNEQFF	TGCGCCAGCAGCCAACGGCGGGGGGGGAATGAGCAGTTCTTC
TRBD1	.	TRBV29-1	TRBJ1-5	CSAVTGPLNGPQHF	TGCAGCGCCGTGACAGGGCCTCTTAATGGGCCCCAGCATTTT
.	.	TRBV29-1	TRBJ2-2	CSVGGSRVGELFF	TGCAGCGTTGGAGGTAGTCGGGTCGGGGAGCTGTTTTTT
.	few	TRBV7-2	TRBJ1-1	CASSLSQGEVAEAFF	TGTGCCAGCAGCTTAAGTCAAGGGGAAGTTGCTGAAGCTTTCTTT
.	once	TRBV5-1	TRBJ2-1	CASSLVLAREYEQFF	TGCGCCAGCAGCTTGGTTCTAGCGAGGGAGTATGAGCAGTTCTTC
.	.	TRBV5-1	TRBJ1-2	CASSLGRGGFYGYTF	TGCGCCAGCAGCTTGGGTCGGGGGGGTTTCTATGGCTACACCTTC
TRBD1	.	TRBV7-9	TRBJ1-4	CASAPRGTENEKLFF	TGTGCCAGCGCACCCCGGGGGACAGAAAATGAAAAACTGTTTTTT
.	.	TRBV18	TRBJ1-1	CASSTGVGTEAFF	TGTGCCAGCTCGACCGGGGTTGGCACTGAAGCTTTCTTT
TRBD2	.	TRBV4-2	TRBJ2-1	CASRLGGGAYNEQFF	TGTGCCAGCAGGCTGGGCGGGGGGGCCTACAATGAGCAGTTCTTC
TRBD1	once	TRBV29-1	TRBJ2-7	CSVVRDRVAYEQYF	TGCAGCGTCGTCCGGGACAGGGTCGCCTACGAGCAGTACTTC
.	.	TRBV11-3	TRBJ2-7	CASSTSRGPSPYEQYF	TGTGCCAGCAGCACATCTCGCGGGCCGTCCCCCTACGAGCAGTACTTC
TRBD1	.	TRBV27	TRBJ2-5	CASSAQTGIQETQYF	TGTGCCAGCAGTGCCCAGACAGGGATCCAAGAGACCCAGTACTTC
TRBD2	.	TRBV28	TRBJ2-7	CASSRPTSGSSYEQYF	TGTGCCAGCAGTCGGCCTACTAGCGGGTCCTCCTACGAGCAGTACTTC
.	few	TRBV5-1	TRBJ2-7	CASSLTGKGTYEQYF	TGCGCCAGCAGCTTGACAGGGAAGGGGACCTACGAGCAGTACTTC
TRBD1	.	TRBV5-1	TRBJ2-1	CASSLAGQANNEQFF	TGCGCCAGCAGCTTGGCGGGACAGGCGAACAATGAGCAGTTCTTC